The 20 T cell receptor beta chains given below trace back to one sample, sequenced in a study of T cells after posttransplantation cyclophosphamide. Data came from immunoSEQ multiplex PCR; TCRdb stores just in-frame clones and leaves some out. The data hold tens of thousands of clones, with 78% observed a single time. Cyclophosphamide on days +3 and +4 followed busulfan-fludarabine conditioning and a marrow graft. The sequenced sample was CD4+ T cells sorted from blood, obtained roughly 1,900 days after a stem cell transplant with posttransplant cyclophosphamide. These receptors came from a female patient in her forties who received an allogeneic stem cell transplant from a related donor, was CMV-positive, and had no GVHD. Part of the T cell pool may stem from the graft donor.

V gene TRBV28 combines with J gene TRBJ1-6, with D uncertain. The CDR3 has 17 amino acids. Trimming left V 7 bases short and J 10 bases short, with 26 bases between. Germline V gene lookup returns CDR1 MDHEN and CDR2 SYDVKM. The CDR3 region has the DNA TGTGCCAGCACCAAAGGGAGGGTCAGGTTTTTCCAATCACCCCTCCACTTT. Residues: CASTKGRVRFFQSPLHF.

The V gene is TRBV6-6, the J gene TRBJ2-7; 11 positions match TRBD1. Germline V CDR1 and CDR2: MNHNY, SVGAGI (reference sequence). The CDR3 consists of 16 residues. J gave up 3 bases and V 0 bases, and 4 bases lay outside the gene matches. The CDR3 reads CASSYSRTGGGYEQYF. Written as DNA, the CDR3 is TGTGCCAGCAGTTACTCAAGGACAGGGGGCGGCTACGAGCAGTACTTC.

The sample holds one count of this clone. The chain carries TRBV6-5 and TRBJ2-5; 10 bases line up with TRBD1. The CDR3 extends over 15 amino acids. Germline loops: CDR1 MNHEY, CDR2 SVGAGI. The V gene end was trimmed by 6 bases and the J gene end by 5 bases; junction bases not matched to a gene: 9. Here the CDR3 reads CASRRQGARGETQYF. The CDR3 nucleotides are TGTGCCAGCAGGAGACAGGGGGCGAGAGGGGAGACCCAGTACTTC.

The rearrangement joins TRBV6-5 to TRBJ2-6; the match to TRBD1 covers 8 bases. The germline CDR1 and CDR2 sequences are MNHEY and SVGAGI. The CDR3 spans 15 residues. J lost 2 bases, V lost 11 bases, and 8 bases had no gene match. CDR3 sequence (DNA): TGTGCCGTCAGGGGGCACCCCCCTGGGGCCAACGTCCTGACTTTC. Protein sequence: CAVRGHPPGANVLTF.

The V and J genes are TRBV15 and TRBJ1-2; perhaps TRBD1 as D (6 bases). Germline V gene data show CDR1 as LNHNV and CDR2 as YYDKDF (reference sequence). The CDR3 has 14 amino acids. Trimming stripped 3 bases from V and 2 bases from J, with 10 bases between. Written as DNA, the CDR3 is TGTGCCACCAGCAGGGCGGGGGGCAACTATGGCTACACCTTC. Encoded protein: CATSRAGGNYGYTF.

The chain employs TRBV11-2 and TRBJ2-5, with D unclear. Trimming took off 1 base at V and 4 bases at J, with 7 bases between the two ends. CDR1 and CDR2 from the germline V gene are SGHAT and FQNNGV. This CDR3 is 13 amino acids long. As DNA, the CDR3 is TGTGCCAGCAGCTTAGGAGGCACAGAGACCCAGTACTTC. Its translation is CASSLGGTETQYF. The complete variable domain, with remaining parts taken from reference TRBV11-2 and TRBJ2-5, reads EAGVAQSPRYKIIEKRQSVAFWCNPISGHATLYWYQQILGQGPKLLIQFQNNGVVDDSQLPKDRFSAERLKGVDSTLKIQPAKLEDSAVYLCASSLGGTETQYFGPGTRLLVL.

CDR3 nucleotides: TGTGCCAGCAGTCCCAGGGGGTTGAACACTGAAGCTTTCTTT. Protein product: CASSPRGLNTEAFF. The chain recombines TRBV5-8 with TRBJ1-1, with 7 bases fitting TRBD1. The CDR3 has 14 residues. V gave up 5 bases and J gave up 0 bases; unmatched junction bases: 4. Germline V CDR1 and CDR2: SGHTS, YDEGEE.

The gene calls are TRBV19 and TRBJ1-3; the match to TRBD1 covers 9 bases. This CDR3 spans 16 amino acids. Germline V gene lookup returns CDR1 LNHDA and CDR2 SQIVND (reference sequence). With V trimmed by 4 bases and J by 1 base, 5 bases remained unmatched. The CDR3 reads CASSTPGQGSGNTIYF. The CDR3 bases are TGTGCCAGTAGTACCCCGGGACAGGGATCTGGAAACACCATATATTTT.

This chain connects TRBV14 to TRBJ1-1; D is unclear. Germline CDR1 SGHDN, CDR2 FVKESK. This CDR3 comprises 13 residues. Trimming stripped 0 bases from V and 10 bases from J, with 12 bases between. The CDR3 region has the DNA TGTGCCAGCAGCCAAGACGTCGGGGTACTAGCTTTCTTT. Encoded protein: CASSQDVGVLAFF.

The chain employs TRBV5-6 and TRBJ1-4; unclear D gene. The CDR3 is 16 amino acids. Trimming removed 0 bases from V and 8 bases from J, with 17 bases in between. Germline V CDR1 and CDR2: SGHDT, YYEEEE. CDR3 amino acids: CASSLAYNRRREKLFF. Written as DNA, the CDR3 is TGTGCCAGCAGCTTGGCCTACAATAGGCGGAGGGAAAAACTGTTTTTT.

The chain couples TRBV19 to TRBJ2-5, with 9 nucleotides matching TRBD2. This CDR3 is 14 amino acids long. J was trimmed by 2 bases and V by 6 bases; bases with no gene match: 4. Germline V gene lookup returns CDR1 LNHDA and CDR2 SQIVND (reference sequence). CDR3 residues: CASRQRGEQETQYF. CDR3 sequence (DNA): TGTGCCAGTAGGCAGCGGGGGGAACAAGAGACCCAGTACTTC.

The chain joins TRBV10-2 to TRBJ2-5; D not certain. CDR1 WSHSY and CDR2 SAAADI come from the germline V gene. This CDR3 region has 13 residues. The ends were cut back, 3 bases at V and 4 bases at J, with 9 bases in the middle. CDR3 in DNA: TGCGCCAGCAGTGACCTGTCGAGAGAGACCCAGTACTTC. It translates to CASSDLSRETQYF.

This rearrangement joins TRBV11-3 to TRBJ2-2; TRBD2 aligns across 8 bases. V shed 1 base and J 4 bases; nucleotides not matched to a gene: 2. Germline V lookup: CDR1 SGHNT, CDR2 YENEEA. There are 15 residues in the CDR3. The CDR3 is CASSLGAGVTGELFF. Written as DNA, the CDR3 is TGTGCCAGCAGCTTAGGAGCGGGGGTCACCGGGGAGCTGTTTTTT.

The chain couples TRBV19 to TRBJ2-1; D might be TRBD2 (7 bases). The V and J ends lost 7 bases and 1 base respectively, with 17 bases between them. From germline, CDR1 is LNHDA and CDR2 SQIVND (reference sequence). CDR3 size: 16 residues. In DNA, the CDR3 is TGTGCCAGTATGGGAGGGGGAGCGGAGTCCTACAATGAGCAGTTCTTC. Amino acids: CASMGGGAESYNEQFF.

This chain links TRBV7-2 with TRBJ1-6; tentatively, D is TRBD1 (5 bases). Germline assignment: CDR1 SGHTA and CDR2 FQGNSA. There are 14 residues in the CDR3. The V and J ends lost 1 base and 9 bases respectively, with 10 bases between them. The DNA of the CDR3 is TGTGCCAGCAGCTTAGATGGGGGGGGTTCACCCCTCCACTTT. This encodes CASSLDGGGSPLHF.

The sample holds a few counts of this clone. This chain connects TRBV25-1 to TRBJ1-5; the D gene is possibly TRBD1 (5 bases). Germline CDR1 reads MGHDK; CDR2 reads SYGVNS. CDR3 length equals 16 residues. Trimming removed 1 base from V and 0 bases from J, with 10 bases in between. As DNA, the CDR3 is TGTGCCAGCAGTGAATTAGGGGCCCTTAGCAATCAGCCCCAGCATTTT. This gives the protein CASSELGALSNQPQHF.

V is TRBV6-4 and J is TRBJ1-6; 7 bases map to TRBD1. The CDR3 is made up of 15 amino acids. Trimming at V came to 4 bases and at J to 7 bases, leaving 7 bases not matched to a gene. In germline, CDR1 is MRHNA, CDR2 SNTAGT. CDR3: CASSVWAGGNSPLHF. The CDR3 nucleotides are TGTGCCAGCAGTGTTTGGGCAGGGGGGAATTCACCCCTCCACTTT.

The CDR3 reads CASSLGLLGETQYF. Written as DNA, the CDR3 is TGTGCCAGCAGCTTGGGACTGCTTGGAGAGACCCAGTACTTC. The chain combines TRBV5-4 with TRBJ2-5, with D unresolved. CDR1 SGHNT and CDR2 YYREEE come from the germline V gene (reference sequence). CDR3 length: 14 residues. Trimming removed 0 bases from V and 4 bases from J, with 10 bases in between. Based on the CDR3 plus reference TRBV5-4 and TRBJ2-5, the full variable domain is ETGVTQSPTHLIKTRGQQVTLRCSSQSGHNTVSWYQQALGQGPQFIFQYYREEENGRGNFPPRFSGLQFPNYSSELNVNALELDDSALYLCASSLGLLGETQYFGPGTRLLVL.

The chain uses TRBV7-3 and TRBJ2-5; D is undetermined. With 5 bases removed from V and 1 base from J, the gap between germline ends came to 14 bases. Germline values: CDR1 SGHTA, CDR2 FQGTGA. The length of the CDR3 is 15 residues. This CDR3 is CASSPNPAAQETQYF. The CDR3 coding sequence is TGTGCCAGCAGCCCGAACCCGGCGGCCCAAGAGACCCAGTACTTC.

The chain combines TRBV7-9 with TRBJ2-7; the match to TRBD1 covers 9 bases. The CDR3 covers 14 residues. With 5 bases clipped from V and 6 bases from J, the junction kept 8 bases outside the gene matches. Looked up from germline, CDR1 is SEHNR and CDR2 is FQNEAQ (reference sequence). CDR3 bases: TGTGCCAGCAGCCCACCGGGACAGGGCTCCGAGCAGTACTTC. Protein product: CASSPPGQGSEQYF.